The 32 T cell receptor beta chains in this list originate from one sample, sequenced in a study of blood T cell repertoires in COVID-19 (dated by TCRdb to about 2020). Libraries were constructed by the immunoSEQ multiplex PCR assay. As stored in TCRdb, this immuneACCESS dataset retains in-frame rearrangements with V and J assigned. A fraction of the clones does not appear; measured against another copy, unresolved V genes explain less than half of the discrepancy, and the remainder lacks a known reason. The sample table lists roughly 230,000 clones, 80% to 85% of them with a count of one. The biggest ten clones account for 4.4% of the sample. Sequencing input: peripheral blood. The origin of the receptors is a middle-aged man with active or convalescent COVID-19.

The chain uses TRBV16 and TRBJ2-2; 10 bases map to TRBD2. From germline, CDR1 is KGHSY and CDR2 FQNENV. There are 17 residues in the CDR3. The V gene end was trimmed by 4 bases and the J gene end by 0 bases; junction bases not matched to a gene: 5. The chain's CDR3 is CASSRFSGGPNTGELFF. CDR3 DNA: TGTGCCAGCAGCCGGTTTAGCGGGGGGCCGAACACCGGGGAGCTGTTTTTT.

The chain carries TRBV6-1 and TRBJ2-3; no firm D call. This CDR3 is 16 amino acids long. Germline CDR1 is MNHNS and CDR2 is SASEGT. The germline V and J ends were trimmed by 3 bases and 1 base, with 14 bases remaining between them. The CDR3, as DNA: TGTGCCAGCAGTGAGGCCGTTCGACTTGGCACAGATACGCAGTATTTT. Its translation is CASSEAVRLGTDTQYF.

This chain connects TRBV6-2 or TRBV6-3 to TRBJ1-2; D might be TRBD1 (5 bases). Germline lookup yields CDR1 MNHEY and CDR2 SVGEGT. The CDR3 is made up of 12 amino acids. The germline V and J ends were trimmed by 5 bases and 8 bases, with 12 bases remaining between them. The CDR3 spells CASSQTAGGYTF. The CDR3 DNA is TGTGCCAGCAGTCAGACAGCGGGGGGCTACACCTTC.

Note on this clone: The same CDR3 can be traced to other DNA sequences in this sample. The chain combines TRBV30 with TRBJ1-1, with 10 bases aligning to TRBD1. CDR3 length equals 15 residues. CDR1 is GTSNPN and CDR2 is SVGIG in the germline V gene (reference sequence). The V gene end was trimmed by 3 bases and the J gene end by 2 bases; junction bases not matched to a gene: 6. As DNA, the CDR3 is TGTGCCTGGAGCGACCGGGACAGGGGTAACACTGAAGCTTTCTTT. Translation: CAWSDRDRGNTEAFF.

V is TRBV6-5 and J is TRBJ1-4, with D possibly matching TRBD1 (6 bases). CDR3 length: 15 amino acids. V was pared by 5 bases and J by 3 bases, with 13 bases between. Germline V gives CDR1 MNHEY, CDR2 SVGAGI. The CDR3 DNA is TGTGCCAGCAGTCACCTGACAGGTTCTAATGAAAAACTGTTTTTT. This gives the protein CASSHLTGSNEKLFF.

CDR3: CASRSGSQAGYTF. In DNA form, the CDR3 reads TGTGCCAGCAGATCCGGGAGTCAAGCGGGCTACACCTTC. V gene TRBV11-2 combines with J gene TRBJ1-2; D is unresolved. The germline V gene has CDR1 SGHAT and CDR2 FQNNGV. There are 13 residues in the CDR3. V was trimmed by 6 bases and J by 8 bases, leaving 16 bases between them.

In nucleotides, the CDR3 is TGTGCCAGCAGTAGAGGACAGTACTCAGATACGCAGTATTTT. Translation: CASSRGQYSDTQYF. The chain recombines TRBV6-2 or TRBV6-3 with TRBJ2-3, with D possibly matching TRBD1 (6 bases). The germline gives CDR1 MNHEY, CDR2 SVGEGT. This CDR3 contains 14 residues. V was shortened by 5 bases and J by 4 bases, with 13 bases between the two germline ends.

The V call is TRBV4-3, the J call TRBJ1-2; tentatively, D is TRBD1 (6 bases). Germline-derived CDR1 and CDR2 are LGHNA and YSLEER. The CDR3 length is 14 residues. V dropped 0 bases and J dropped 4 bases, with 9 bases sitting between them. The CDR3 DNA is TGCGCCAGCAGCCAAGATCCCAGGGGCTATGGCTACACCTTC. This codes for CASSQDPRGYGYTF.

The chain carries TRBV7-2 and TRBJ2-1, with D maybe TRBD2 (7 bases). With 1 base removed from V and 3 bases from J, the gap between germline ends came to 10 bases. Germline-derived CDR1 and CDR2 are SGHTA and FQGNSA. The CDR3 runs to 15 residues. The CDR3 reads CASSLVRGGYNEQFF. DNA for the CDR3: TGTGCCAGCAGCTTAGTGAGGGGGGGCTACAATGAGCAGTTCTTC.

This clone is a singleton in its sample. The chain links TRBV2 to TRBJ2-6, with a weak D call TRBD1 (6 bases). The CDR3 is made up of 17 amino acids. Germline CDR1 and CDR2: SNHLY and FYNNEI. Deletions cut 1 base from V and 0 bases from J, with 10 bases between. The CDR3 protein is CASSEGGRGSGANVLTF. Here the CDR3 DNA reads TGTGCCAGCAGTGAAGGCGGCAGGGGCTCTGGGGCCAACGTCCTGACTTTC.

The rearrangement uses TRBV7-2 and TRBJ2-2, with 7 bases fitting TRBD2. The CDR3 runs 15 residues. The germline V gene encodes CDR1 SGHTA and CDR2 FQGNSA. The V and J ends lost 5 bases and 5 bases, in that order; junction bases with no gene match: 8. CDR3 sequence reads: CASSPNGGLTGELFF. DNA of the CDR3: TGTGCCAGCAGCCCGAACGGGGGGTTAACCGGGGAGCTGTTTTTT.

J is TRBJ2-7 and V is TRBV4-2, with a weak D call TRBD1 (6 bases). This CDR3 is built from 16 residues. With 0 bases removed from V and 2 bases from J, the gap between germline ends came to 14 bases. Germline CDR1 and CDR2: LGHNA and YNFKEQ. CDR3 nucleotides: TGTGCCAGCAGCCAAGATGCTGGACAGCGAGCCTACGAGCAGTACTTC. Translating it yields CASSQDAGQRAYEQYF.

This clone was observed a few times. The gene calls are TRBV9 and TRBJ2-7, with a weak D call TRBD2 (6 bases). V was trimmed by 1 base and J by 5 bases, leaving 10 bases between them. Germline V gene lookup returns CDR1 SGDLS and CDR2 YYNGEE. This CDR3 is built from 13 residues. CDR3 sequence (DNA): TGTGCCAGCAGCGTATGGGACTCGGACGAGCAGTACTTC. This gives the protein CASSVWDSDEQYF. Using reference TRBV9 and TRBJ2-7 for the parts outside the CDR3, the full variable domain is DSGVTQTPKHLITATGQRVTLRCSPRSGDLSVYWYQQSLDQGLQFLIQYYNGEERAKGNILERFSAQQFPDLHSELNLSSLELGDSALYFCASSVWDSDEQYFGPGTRLTVT.

This clone was picked up one time. The CDR3 DNA reads as TGCAGTGCTAGTACAACCTACGAGCAGTACTTC. Translating it yields CSASTTYEQYF. The chain is built from TRBV20-1 and TRBJ2-7; D gene uncertain. The CDR3 extends over 11 amino acids. V lost 3 bases, J lost 2 bases, and 5 bases lay in between. Germline loops: CDR1 DFQATT, CDR2 SNEGSKA (reference sequence).

This clone occurred once. V usage is TRBV7-9 and J usage is TRBJ1-1; D not resolved. The CDR3 length is 14 residues. V lost 6 bases, J lost 3 bases, and 14 bases lay in between. Per the germline V gene, CDR1 is SEHNR and CDR2 is FQNEAQ (reference sequence). CDR3 bases: TGTGCCAGCAGTTCAGCCGGGGTGGACACTGAAGCTTTCTTT. Its translation: CASSSAGVDTEAFF.

This clone was seen a single time. The chain couples TRBV7-2 to TRBJ1-4; D possibly corresponds to TRBD1 (5 bases). The CDR3 runs to 15 residues. V shed 3 bases and J shed 3 bases, with 11 bases lying between them. CDR1 and CDR2 (germline): SGHTA, FQGNSA. CDR3 loop: CASSFGGAANEKLFF. Written as DNA, the CDR3 is TGTGCCAGCAGCTTTGGAGGGGCTGCTAATGAAAAACTGTTTTTT.

The chain employs TRBV28 and TRBJ2-5; 9 bases align to TRBD1. CDR1 MDHEN and CDR2 SYDVKM come from the germline V gene. CDR3 length equals 12 residues. Trimming took 7 bases from V and 5 from J; bases not matched to a gene: 2. This chain's CDR3 is CASNGQGETQYF. Here the CDR3 DNA reads TGTGCCAGCAATGGACAGGGGGAGACCCAGTACTTC.

This clone occurred once. This chain connects TRBV23-1 to TRBJ1-5, with 10 bases aligning to TRBD1. TRBV23-1 is given ORF status, its function remaining uncertain. The CDR3 is 21 residues long. V shed 0 bases, J shed 1 base, and the junction held 15 bases outside the gene matches. CDR3 coding DNA: TGCGCCAGCAGTCAATCGACCAAGCCCACGACAGGGGGCAAGAGCAATCAGCCCCAGCATTTT. It yields the protein CASSQSTKPTTGGKSNQPQHF.

The rearrangement links TRBV6-5 to TRBJ1-1; a possible D gene is TRBD1 (6 bases). The length of the CDR3 is 14 residues. Germline V gene data show CDR1 as MNHEY and CDR2 as SVGAGI. Trimming cost V 5 bases and J 3 bases, with 13 bases left between them. In DNA, the CDR3 is TGTGCCAGCAGTCTACAGGGACGCCACACTGAAGCTTTCTTT. The encoded protein is CASSLQGRHTEAFF.

The chain links TRBV19 to TRBJ2-1; D remains ambiguous. The V and J ends lost 3 bases and 5 bases respectively, with 5 bases between them. Germline loops: CDR1 LNHDA, CDR2 SQIVND (reference sequence). CDR3 length: 12 residues. CDR3 sequence (DNA): TGTGCCAGTAGTATTGAGCACAATGAGCAGTTCTTC. It translates to CASSIEHNEQFF.

The V call is TRBV9, the J call TRBJ2-1; TRBD1 is a possible D gene (6 bases). Trimming cost V 3 bases and J 2 bases, with 9 bases left between them. CDR3 length: 14 amino acids. Germline V CDR1 and CDR2: SGDLS, YYNGEE. In DNA, the CDR3 is TGTGCCAGCAGCGACAGGGTAACCTACAATGAGCAGTTCTTC. It yields the protein CASSDRVTYNEQFF.

The rearrangement joins TRBV29-1 to TRBJ1-3, with 7 bases identical to TRBD1. Per the germline V gene, CDR1 is SQVTM and CDR2 is ANQGSEA. The CDR3 totals 12 residues. V lost 7 bases to trimming and J lost 6 bases; unmatched junction nucleotides: 6. CDR3 DNA sequence: TGCAGCGGCTCCCAGGGGGAAAACACCATATATTTT. This codes for CSGSQGENTIYF.

The chain joins TRBV28 to TRBJ2-5; weak D call: TRBD2 (7 bases). The CDR3 is made up of 15 amino acids. V shed 3 bases and J shed 1 base, with 12 bases lying between them. Per germline, CDR1 MDHEN and CDR2 SYDVKM. The CDR3 sequence is CASSFLRGPQETQYF. The CDR3 nucleotides read TGTGCCAGCAGTTTTTTGCGGGGGCCCCAAGAGACCCAGTACTTC.

CDR3 nucleotides: TGTGCCAGCAGTCTGCGACACTCCACAGATACGCAGTATTTT. Translation gives CASSLRHSTDTQYF. The chain has TRBV6-6 and TRBJ2-3; D is unclear. The germline CDR1 and CDR2 sequences are MNHNY and SVGAGI (reference sequence). The CDR3 length is 14 residues. Trimming stripped 5 bases from V and 2 bases from J, with 11 bases between.

CDR3 sequence reads: CASTGERGRIQETQYF. CDR3 DNA: TGTGCCAGCACCGGGGAGCGGGGGAGGATCCAAGAGACCCAGTACTTC. The rearrangement uses TRBV28 and TRBJ2-5; TRBD2 matches 8 bases. The CDR3 runs to 16 residues. V lost 7 bases and J lost 1; bases outside the gene matches: 11. Germline V lookup: CDR1 MDHEN, CDR2 SYDVKM.

Here the CDR3 DNA reads TGTGCCAGCAGCTTAGGGGCTAACAGGGCAGAGTCACCCCTCCACTTT. Its protein product is CASSLGANRAESPLHF. V and J are TRBV7-6 and TRBJ1-6, with a weak D call TRBD1 (6 bases). Germline V gives CDR1 SGHVS, CDR2 FNYEAQ. The CDR3 runs to 16 residues. The germline V and J ends were trimmed by 1 base and 10 bases, with 17 bases remaining between them.

V is TRBV5-4 and J is TRBJ2-1, with D possibly TRBD1 on 5 matching bases. This CDR3 region has 14 residues. Germline-derived CDR1 and CDR2 are SGHNT and YYREEE (reference sequence). The V gene lost 4 bases and the J gene lost 4 bases, with 12 bases spanning the gap. This CDR3 is CASSVRNRYNEQFF. The DNA of the CDR3 is TGTGCCAGCAGCGTAAGGAACAGGTACAATGAGCAGTTCTTC. The whole variable domain, remainder taken from reference TRBV5-4 and TRBJ2-1, is ETGVTQSPTHLIKTRGQQVTLRCSSQSGHNTVSWYQQALGQGPQFIFQYYREEENGRGNFPPRFSGLQFPNYSSELNVNALELDDSALYLCASSVRNRYNEQFFGPGTRLTVL.

This chain links TRBV7-8 with TRBJ2-3, with a tentative D call TRBD2 (6 bases). Trimming shortened V by 6 bases and J by 0 bases, and 13 bases separated the two germline ends. Germline assignment: CDR1 SGHVS and CDR2 FQNEAQ. The CDR3 covers 15 residues. The CDR3 DNA reads TGTGCCAGCAGTTTTGGGGCGGGAAGCACAGATACGCAGTATTTT. Its protein is CASSFGAGSTDTQYF. Filled out from reference TRBV7-8 and TRBJ2-3, the complete variable domain reads GAGVSQSPRYKVAKRGQDVALRCDPISGHVSLFWYQQALGQGPEFLTYFQNEAQLDKSGLPSDRFFAERPEGSVSTLKIQRTQQEDSAVYLCASSFGAGSTDTQYFGPGTRLTVL.

This clone was observed a few times. This chain uses TRBV2 with TRBJ2-3; D gene ambiguous. This CDR3 contains 15 residues. Germline lookup yields CDR1 SNHLY and CDR2 FYNNEI. With 7 bases removed from V and 2 bases from J, the gap between germline ends came to 16 bases. The CDR3 region is CASKRAGALTDTQYF. CDR3 nucleotide sequence: TGTGCCAGCAAACGTGCCGGAGCACTCACAGATACGCAGTATTTT.

CDR3 sequence reads: CASSLEGSSGETQYF. CDR3 DNA: TGTGCCAGCAGCTTAGAGGGGTCTAGCGGGGAGACCCAGTACTTC. This rearrangement joins TRBV11-2 to TRBJ2-5; 8 nucleotides agree with TRBD2. The CDR3 is 15 residues long. Germline V CDR1 and CDR2: SGHAT, FQNNGV. Germline trimming cut 0 bases from V and 5 bases from J; bases unmatched to any gene: 5. Filled out from reference TRBV11-2 and TRBJ2-5, the complete variable domain reads EAGVAQSPRYKIIEKRQSVAFWCNPISGHATLYWYQQILGQGPKLLIQFQNNGVVDDSQLPKDRFSAERLKGVDSTLKIQPAKLEDSAVYLCASSLEGSSGETQYFGPGTRLLVL.

This clone was seen a few times. This chain uses TRBV7-2 with TRBJ1-4, with 9 bases lining up with TRBD1. Germline V CDR1 and CDR2: SGHTA, FQGNSA. Trimming removed 5 bases from V and 5 bases from J; junction bases left unmatched: 9. The CDR3 runs to 16 residues. The CDR3 here is CASSTLTGGWNEKLFF. The CDR3 DNA follows: TGTGCCAGCAGCACTCTGACAGGGGGATGGAATGAAAAACTGTTTTTT.

The chain employs TRBV4-1 and TRBJ1-1, with D perhaps matching TRBD1 (5 bases). Germline CDR1 MGHRA, CDR2 YSYEKL. The CDR3 has 12 residues. The ends were cut back, 5 bases at V and 4 bases at J, with 8 bases in the middle. The CDR3 DNA follows: TGCGCCAGCAGCGGACATTTCACTGAAGCTTTCTTT. Translation: CASSGHFTEAFF.